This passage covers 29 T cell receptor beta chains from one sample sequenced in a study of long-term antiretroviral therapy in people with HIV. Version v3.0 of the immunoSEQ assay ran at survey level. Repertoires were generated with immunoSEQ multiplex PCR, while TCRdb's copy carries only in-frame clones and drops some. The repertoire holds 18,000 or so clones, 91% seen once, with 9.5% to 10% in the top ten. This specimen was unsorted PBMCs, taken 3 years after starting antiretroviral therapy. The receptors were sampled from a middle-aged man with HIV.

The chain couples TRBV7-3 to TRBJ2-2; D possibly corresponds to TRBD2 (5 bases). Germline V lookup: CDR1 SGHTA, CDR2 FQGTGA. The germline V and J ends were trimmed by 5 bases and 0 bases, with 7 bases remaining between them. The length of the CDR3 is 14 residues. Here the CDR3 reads CASSQLANTGELFF. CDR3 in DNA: TGTGCCAGCAGCCAACTAGCGAACACCGGGGAGCTGTTTTTT.

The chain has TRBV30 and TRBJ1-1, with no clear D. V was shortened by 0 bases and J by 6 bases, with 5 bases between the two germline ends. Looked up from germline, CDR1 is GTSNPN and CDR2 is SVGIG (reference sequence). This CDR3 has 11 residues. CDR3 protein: CAWSVGPEAFF. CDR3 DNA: TGTGCCTGGAGTGTAGGTCCTGAAGCTTTCTTT.

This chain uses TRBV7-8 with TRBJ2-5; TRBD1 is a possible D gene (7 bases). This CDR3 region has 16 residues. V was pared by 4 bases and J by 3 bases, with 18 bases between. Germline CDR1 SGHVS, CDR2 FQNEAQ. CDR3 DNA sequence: TGTGCCAGCAGCTCCATCGGGGGTACAGGGGAAGAGACCCAGTACTTC. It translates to CASSSIGGTGEETQYF.

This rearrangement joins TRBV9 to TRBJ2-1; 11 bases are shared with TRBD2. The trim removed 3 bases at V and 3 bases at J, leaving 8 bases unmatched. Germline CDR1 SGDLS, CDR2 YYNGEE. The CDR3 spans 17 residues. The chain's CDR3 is CASSGLAGPTIYNEQFF. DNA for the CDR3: TGTGCCAGCAGCGGACTAGCGGGGCCCACTATCTACAATGAGCAGTTCTTC.

CDR3 amino acids: CASSQEARSREQYF. In DNA, the CDR3 is TGCGCCAGCAGCCAAGAGGCCAGAAGTCGCGAGCAGTACTTC. The chain combines TRBV4-3 with TRBJ2-7; no clear D gene. V shed 0 bases and J shed 6 bases, with 12 bases lying between them. This CDR3 region has 14 residues. Germline CDR1 LGHNA, CDR2 YSLEER.

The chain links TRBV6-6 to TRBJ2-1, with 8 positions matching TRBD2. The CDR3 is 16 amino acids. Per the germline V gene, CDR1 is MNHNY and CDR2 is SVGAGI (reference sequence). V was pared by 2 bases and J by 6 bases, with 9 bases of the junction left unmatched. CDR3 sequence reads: CASSYRTGLVLNEQFF. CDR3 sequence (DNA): TGTGCCAGCAGTTACAGAACGGGACTAGTCCTCAATGAGCAGTTCTTC.

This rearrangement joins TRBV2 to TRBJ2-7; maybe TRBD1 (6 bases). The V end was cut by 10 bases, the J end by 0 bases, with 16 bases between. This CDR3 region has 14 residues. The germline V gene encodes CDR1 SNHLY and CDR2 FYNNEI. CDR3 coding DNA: TGTGCCACGACCTGGACAGTTTACTCCTACGAGCAGTACTTC. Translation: CATTWTVYSYEQYF.

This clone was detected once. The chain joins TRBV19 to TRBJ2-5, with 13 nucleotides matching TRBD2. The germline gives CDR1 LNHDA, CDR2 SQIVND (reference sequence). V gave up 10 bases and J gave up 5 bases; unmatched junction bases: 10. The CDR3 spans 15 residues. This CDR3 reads CATTGTSGAGETQYF. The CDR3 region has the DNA TGTGCCACCACCGGGACTAGCGGGGCAGGGGAGACCCAGTACTTC.

CDR3: CAISDQRDTGELFF. DNA for the CDR3: TGTGCCATCAGTGACCAGAGGGACACCGGGGAGCTGTTTTTT. The chain joins TRBV10-3 to TRBJ2-2, with a tentative D call TRBD2 (5 bases). The CDR3 loop spans 14 amino acids. V was shortened by 3 bases and J by 3 bases, with 8 bases between the two germline ends. Germline CDR1 reads ENHRY; CDR2 reads SYGVKD.

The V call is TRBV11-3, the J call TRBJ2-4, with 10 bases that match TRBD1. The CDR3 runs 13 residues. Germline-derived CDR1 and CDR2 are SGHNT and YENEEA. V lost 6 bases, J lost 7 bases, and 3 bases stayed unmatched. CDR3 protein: CASRGQGENIQYF. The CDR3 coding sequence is TGTGCCAGCAGAGGACAGGGGGAGAACATTCAGTACTTC.

CDR3 sequence: CASSVTGTSEQYF. Written as DNA, the CDR3 is TGTGCCAGCAGCGTAACGGGGACTTCTGAGCAGTACTTC. The V gene is TRBV9, the J gene TRBJ2-7, with D perhaps TRBD2 (6 bases). CDR1 SGDLS and CDR2 YYNGEE come from the germline V gene. The CDR3 contains 13 residues. Trimming left V 1 base short and J 7 bases short, with 12 bases between.

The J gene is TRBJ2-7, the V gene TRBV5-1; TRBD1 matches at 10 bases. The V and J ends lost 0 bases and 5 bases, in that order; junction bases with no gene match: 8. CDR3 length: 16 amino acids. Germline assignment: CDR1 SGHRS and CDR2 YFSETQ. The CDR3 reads CASSLGQGAGRDEQYF. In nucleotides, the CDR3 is TGCGCCAGCAGCTTGGGACAGGGGGCAGGAAGGGACGAGCAGTACTTC.

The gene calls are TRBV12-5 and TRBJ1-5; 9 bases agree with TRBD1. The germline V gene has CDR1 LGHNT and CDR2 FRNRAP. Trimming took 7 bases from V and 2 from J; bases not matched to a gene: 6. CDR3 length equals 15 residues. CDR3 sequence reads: CASAQTGGGNQPQHF. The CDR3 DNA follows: TGTGCTAGTGCCCAAACAGGGGGCGGCAATCAGCCCCAGCATTTT.

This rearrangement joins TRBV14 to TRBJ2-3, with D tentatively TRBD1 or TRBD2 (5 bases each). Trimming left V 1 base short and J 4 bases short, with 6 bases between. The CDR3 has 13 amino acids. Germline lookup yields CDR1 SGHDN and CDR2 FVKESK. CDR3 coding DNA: TGTGCCAGCAGCCAAGGGGGGTCAGATACGCAGTATTTT. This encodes CASSQGGSDTQYF.

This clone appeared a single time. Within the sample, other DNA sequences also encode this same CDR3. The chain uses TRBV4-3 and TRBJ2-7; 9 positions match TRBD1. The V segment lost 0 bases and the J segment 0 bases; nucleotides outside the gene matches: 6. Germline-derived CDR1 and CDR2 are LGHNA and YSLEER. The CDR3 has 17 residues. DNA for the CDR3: TGCGCCAGCAGCCAAGATCTTGGGACAGGGACCTCCTACGAGCAGTACTTC. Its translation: CASSQDLGTGTSYEQYF.

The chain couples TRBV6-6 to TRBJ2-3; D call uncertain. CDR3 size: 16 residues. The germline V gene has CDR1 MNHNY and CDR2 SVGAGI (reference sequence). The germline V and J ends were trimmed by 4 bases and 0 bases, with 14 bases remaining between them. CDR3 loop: CASSSANLPSTDTQYF. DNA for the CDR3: TGTGCCAGCAGTTCGGCTAACCTACCTAGCACAGATACGCAGTATTTT.

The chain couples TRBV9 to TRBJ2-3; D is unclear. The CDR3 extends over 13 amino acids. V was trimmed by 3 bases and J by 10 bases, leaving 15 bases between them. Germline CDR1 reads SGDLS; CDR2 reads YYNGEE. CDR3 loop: CASSAPGSRPQYF. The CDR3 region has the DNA TGTGCCAGCAGCGCCCCGGGCTCCAGACCGCAGTATTTT.

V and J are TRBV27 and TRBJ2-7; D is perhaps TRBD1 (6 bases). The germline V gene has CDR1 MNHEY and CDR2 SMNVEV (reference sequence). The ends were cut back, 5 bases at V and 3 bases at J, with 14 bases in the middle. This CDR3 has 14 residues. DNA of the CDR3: TGTGCCAGCAGTCTAACCGGGACAATCTACGAGCAGTACTTC. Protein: CASSLTGTIYEQYF.

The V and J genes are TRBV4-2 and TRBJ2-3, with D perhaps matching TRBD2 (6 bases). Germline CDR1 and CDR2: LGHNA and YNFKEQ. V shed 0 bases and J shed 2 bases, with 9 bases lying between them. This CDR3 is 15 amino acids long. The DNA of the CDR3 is TGTGCCAGCAGCCAAGAGTTAGCGGTCACAGATACGCAGTATTTT. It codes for CASSQELAVTDTQYF.

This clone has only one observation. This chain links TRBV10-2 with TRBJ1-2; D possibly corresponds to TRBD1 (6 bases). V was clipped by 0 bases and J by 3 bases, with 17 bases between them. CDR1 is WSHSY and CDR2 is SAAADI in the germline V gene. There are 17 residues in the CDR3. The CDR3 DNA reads TGCGCCAGCAGTGAGTCGACAGGAGGCGGGCTATACTATGGCTACACCTTC. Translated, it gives CASSESTGGGLYYGYTF.

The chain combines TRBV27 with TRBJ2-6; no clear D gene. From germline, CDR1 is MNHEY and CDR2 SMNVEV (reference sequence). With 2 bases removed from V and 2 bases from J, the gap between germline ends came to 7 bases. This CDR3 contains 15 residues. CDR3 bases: TGTGCCAGCAGTTTAAGAGGCACTGGGGCCAACGTCCTGACTTTC. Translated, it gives CASSLRGTGANVLTF.

For the CDR3, the DNA is TGTGCCAGCAGTTTACGGGGGACTGAAGCTTTCTTT. Protein sequence: CASSLRGTEAFF. J is TRBJ1-1 and V is TRBV28; tentatively, D is TRBD1 (5 bases). The CDR3 spans 12 residues. CDR1 and CDR2 from the germline V gene are MDHEN and SYDVKM. Trimming pared 2 bases from V and 5 bases from J, leaving 6 bases between.

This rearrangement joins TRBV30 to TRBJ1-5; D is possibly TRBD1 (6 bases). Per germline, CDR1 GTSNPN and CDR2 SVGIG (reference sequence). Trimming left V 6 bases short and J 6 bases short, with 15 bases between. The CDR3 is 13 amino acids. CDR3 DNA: TGTGCCTGTGGGGCCGCGGGGGCTCAGCCCCAGCATTTT. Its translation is CACGAAGAQPQHF.

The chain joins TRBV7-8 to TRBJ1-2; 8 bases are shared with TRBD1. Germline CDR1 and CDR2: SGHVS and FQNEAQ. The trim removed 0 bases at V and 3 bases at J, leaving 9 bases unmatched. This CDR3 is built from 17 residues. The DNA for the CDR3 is TGTGCCAGCAGCTTAGCTTCTAACAGGGGGAAAGACTATGGCTACACCTTC. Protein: CASSLASNRGKDYGYTF.

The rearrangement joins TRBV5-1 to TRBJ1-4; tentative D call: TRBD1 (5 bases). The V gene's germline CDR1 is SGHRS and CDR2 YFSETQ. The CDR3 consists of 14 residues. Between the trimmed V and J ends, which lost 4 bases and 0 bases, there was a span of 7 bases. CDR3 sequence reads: CASSQQATNEKLFF. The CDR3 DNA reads TGCGCCAGCAGCCAACAGGCAACTAATGAAAAACTGTTTTTT.

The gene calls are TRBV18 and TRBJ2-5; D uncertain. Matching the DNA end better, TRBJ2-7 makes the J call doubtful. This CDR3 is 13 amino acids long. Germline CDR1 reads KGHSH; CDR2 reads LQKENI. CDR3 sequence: CASSPGPSYEQYF. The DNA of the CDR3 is TGTGCCAGCTCACCTGGTCCCTCCTACGAGCAGTACTTC.

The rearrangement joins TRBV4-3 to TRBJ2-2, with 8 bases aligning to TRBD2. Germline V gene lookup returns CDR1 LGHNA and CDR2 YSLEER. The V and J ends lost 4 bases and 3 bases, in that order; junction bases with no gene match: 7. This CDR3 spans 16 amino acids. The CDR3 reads CASSRQLADHTGELFF. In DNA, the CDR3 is TGCGCCAGCAGCCGACAACTAGCGGACCACACCGGGGAGCTGTTTTTT.

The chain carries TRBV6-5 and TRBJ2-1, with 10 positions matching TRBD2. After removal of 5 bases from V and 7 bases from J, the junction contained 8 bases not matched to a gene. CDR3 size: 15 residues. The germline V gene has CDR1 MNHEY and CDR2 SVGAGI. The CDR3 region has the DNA TGTGCCAGCAGTGCGAGCGGGGGGGCCCGAAATGAGCAGTTCTTC. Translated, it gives CASSASGGARNEQFF.

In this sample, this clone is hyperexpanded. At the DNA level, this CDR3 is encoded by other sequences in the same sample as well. The CDR3 nucleotides read TGCGCCAGCAGCCCCCTTACCGGGGAGCTGTTTTTT. Its translation is CASSPLTGELFF. The genes are TRBV4-1 and TRBJ2-2; D gene uncertain. The V gene's germline CDR1 is MGHRA and CDR2 YSYEKL. The V gene lost 4 bases and the J gene lost 5 bases, with 5 bases spanning the gap. CDR3 length equals 12 residues.